This TCR beta chain was recovered during a study of blood T cells in healthy people across ages (dated by TCRdb to the mid-2010s). A note on the overall study: Template switching captured roughly one uniquely barcoded TCR beta cDNA molecule per two T cells in model experiments. The study measured age-related changes in TCR beta repertoire diversity using deep sequencing normalized with unique cDNA molecular identifiers. Donors were grouped into four age groups: young (average 16 years), middle-aged (around 39), aged (over 55) and long-lived (approximately 75). To avoid experimental bias, donors of different ages were distributed randomly across sequencing lanes. The study analyzed two additional independent replicas of 1 million unique cDNA reads from the same blood draw for two donors, one aged 18 to 29 and one aged 80 or older. Findings and caveats that apply to the study as a whole: Observed TCR beta diversity per million T cells fell roughly linearly with age, and a significant reduction was already apparent by age around 40. Conclusive comparison of naive and antigen-experienced compartments was prevented by the profiling of bulk unsorted PBMCs. Donor CMV infection status was unknown, potentially confounding age-related changes in expanded clonotypes. A strong correlation was found between observed TCR beta diversity and the percentage of naive T cells measured by flow cytometry. Compared with the aged group, the long-lived group had more naive CD4+ T cells, fewer expanded clones and increased TCR diversity, a pattern suggesting age selection. Estimates of total diversity based on one million sequenced T cells were considered lower bounds and underestimates.

For CDR1 and CDR2, the germline V gene (reference sequence) lists DFQATT and SNEGSKA. Including the terminal cysteine and phenylalanine, the CDR3 comprises 17 residues. Of all the DNA, just the CDR3 is kept, 51 bases in frame from base 1. V loses 5 bases at its end and J loses 7 bases; junction bases beyond the gene matches: 20. Details on this clonotype: The antigen this receptor binds is unknown. Qualities for individual bases were not recorded, and no much larger clone is one base off.

The roughly 39 donors, aged about 6 to 95 years, were systemically healthy Caucasian individuals from Russia. Each donor gave approximately 9.3 milliliters of peripheral blood, collected into EDTA-treated Vacutainer tubes. Ficoll-Paque density-gradient centrifugation was used to isolate PBMCs, with at least 6.5 million per sample. Trizol reagent was used to extract total RNA from the PBMCs, yielding at least 5 micrograms per sample. Naive CD45RAhigh/CD27high T cell percentages were measured by flow cytometry on a PBMC aliquot from every donor. Receptors were amplified or captured by 5' RACE. The sample was run on an Illumina HiSeq 2500. A second about 7 to 11 cycle PCR used a sample-barcoded 5' primer and a J-beta primer mix. Each TCR beta cDNA molecule received a unique molecular identifier from a template-switch 5' adaptor carrying 12 random nucleotides. Each sample yielded at least 3 million CDR3-containing paired-end reads. The Mint cDNA synthesis kit, primed by a TRBC-specific oligonucleotide, was used to synthesize first-strand cDNA from all RNA. Following uracil-DNA glycosylase treatment, all cDNA underwent a first 18-cycle PCR with the universal primers M1SS and BC2_uni_R. The original methods were these. Each sample was normalized by randomly selecting 1 million high-quality reads, each carrying a distinct molecular identifier. Reads with shared molecular identifiers were discarded instead of being binned into consensus sequences. MiTCR, run with a Q25 quality threshold and the strictest error-elimination algorithm, handled CDR3 identification, clonotype clustering and error correction. A nonparametric unseen species model with Euler transformation was used to estimate a lower bound on total TCR beta diversity. TCRdb applied fastp at Q25 and MiXCR to the public reads, then kept only in-frame beta chains. A single entry per CDR3 protein holds the most common genes and DNA from its merged rows. These V and J calls are TCRdb output, not the study's own analysis. This sample is represented by hundreds of thousands of distinct CDR3 sequences; under 70% of them were singletons. The ten largest clones take up roughly 34% of the sample.

The sequence derives from a man aged 60-69 years in good health. The sequence joins TRBV20-1 to TRBJ2-1, with TRBD2 identical over 7 junction bases. The sequenced material came from blood. The CDR3 region has the sequence CSAESPDGGGAGNEQFF. The DNA sequence reads TGCAGTGCTGAGTCCCCAGATGGCGGGGGAGCCGGAAATGAGCAGTTCTTC.